This T cell receptor beta chain was identified in a study of CD8 T cells in Susac syndrome. The V gene's germline CDR1 is MNHEY and CDR2 SVGEGT. The trim removed 5 bases at V and 3 bases at J, leaving 14 bases unmatched. CDR3 length: 18 residues. After extraction with the RNeasy kit, about 0.45 to 1 ug of the RNA was reverse transcribed using random hexamers. TCRdb reanalysed the immunoSEQ multiplex PCR reads using MiXCR and keeps one entry per CDR3 protein. This sample has some 120,000 distinct CDR3 sequences, with over 85% found just once. The TCR comes from a human donor in good health. The sequencing sample was made of CD4+ T cells from PBMCs. J is TRBJ2-2 and V is TRBV6-2 or TRBV6-3, with 8 bases that match TRBD1. This chain's CDR3 is CASSARPIWTGYTGELFF. The CDR3 bases are TGTGCCAGCAGTGCTCGTCCGATCTGGACAGGGTACACCGGGGAGCTGTTTTTT.